This T cell receptor beta chain was documented in a study of shared clonotypes between healthy human individuals. Study overall: The donor group consisted of a couple of women and three men, aged 18 to 49. The study, taken as a whole, reports: Rarefaction showed sorted-subset sequencing was incomplete despite large depth. Shared clonotypes: approximately 5.3% naive CD4, around 4% naive CD8, 2.3% memory CD4, 0.4% memory CD8.

As to this clone: As yet, its antigen is unknown.

Naive CD8 cells lacked CD45RO and underwent positive selection for CCR7, leaving out terminally differentiated effector memory CD45RA+ cells. Germline V lookup: CDR1 SGHDN, CDR2 FVKESK. V was clipped by 1 base and J by 5 bases, with 14 bases between them. The CDR3 is 15 amino acids. Each replicate PCR on the sorted subsets used approximately 200 ng DNA (roughly 32,000 T cell genomes). The assay was immunoSEQ multiplex PCR, and TCRdb's table has in-frame clones only and misses some. This table holds roughly 590,000 clones, roughly 95% found once. This chain joins TRBV14 and TRBJ2-5; D may be TRBD1 (6 bases). Sequencing used naive CD8+ T cells sorted from blood. The clonotype comes from a woman aged 25 to 39 in good health. Here the CDR3 reads CASSQGQVPGETQYF. The CDR3 DNA reads as TGTGCCAGCAGCCAAGGACAGGTCCCCGGTGAGACCCAGTACTTC.